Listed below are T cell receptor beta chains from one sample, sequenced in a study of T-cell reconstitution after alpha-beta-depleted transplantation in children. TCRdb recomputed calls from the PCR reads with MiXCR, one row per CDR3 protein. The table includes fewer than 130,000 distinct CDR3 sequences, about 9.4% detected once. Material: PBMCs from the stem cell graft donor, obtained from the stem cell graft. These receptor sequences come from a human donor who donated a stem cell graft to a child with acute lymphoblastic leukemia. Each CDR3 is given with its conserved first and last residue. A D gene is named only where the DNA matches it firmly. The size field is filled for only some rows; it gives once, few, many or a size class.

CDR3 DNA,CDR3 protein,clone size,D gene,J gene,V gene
TGCAGCGTTAGTCCGACCCTTAGATACGAGCAGTACTTC,CSVSPTLRYEQYF,many,NA,TRBJ2-7,TRBV29-1
TGTGCCAGCAGCTCTCAGCGGGGGGGTGGCGAGCAGTACTTC,CASSSQRGGGEQYF,many,TRBD2,TRBJ2-7,TRBV7-2
TGCAGTGCTAGAGATCGGGGACACATGAACACTGAAGCTTTCTTT,CSARDRGHMNTEAFF,many,NA,TRBJ1-1,TRBV20-1
TGTGCCAGCAGCTACACCCAAAGGGGAGTCAGGGGACAGACCCAGTACTTC,CASSYTQRGVRGQTQYF,many,NA,TRBJ2-5,TRBV7-6
TGTGCCAGCGGCTCCGGGACTAGCGGGGCCAGAAGGGACACCGGGGAGCTGTTTTTT,CASGSGTSGARRDTGELFF,NA,TRBD2,TRBJ2-2,TRBV5-4
TGCAGTGCTAGATATCCAGGACAGGGGAACAATCAGCCCCAGCATTTT,CSARYPGQGNNQPQHF,few,TRBD1,TRBJ1-5,TRBV20-1
TGTGCCATCAGTGAGTCTATGTTAGTGACAGGACGAACCACTGAAGCTTTCTTT,CAISESMLVTGRTTEAFF,many,NA,TRBJ1-1,TRBV10-3
TGTGCCAGCAGCTATTCTGGGGGTGGGGAGACCCAGTACTTC,CASSYSGGGETQYF,many,NA,TRBJ2-5,TRBV7-2
TGTGCCAGCAGCTTGGAGGGGGGGCGATGGACTGAAGCTTTCTTT,CASSLEGGRWTEAFF,many,NA,TRBJ1-1,TRBV5-4
TGTGCCAGCAGTTACTCGGGACTAGCGGGGGCGGTGAACACCGGGGAGCTGTTTTTT,CASSYSGLAGAVNTGELFF,many,TRBD2,TRBJ2-2,TRBV6-5
TGTGCCAGCAAACGAGCGGGAGAAGGGGACGAGCAGTACTTC,CASKRAGEGDEQYF,many,TRBD2,TRBJ2-7,TRBV6-2/TRBV6-3
TGTGCCAGCAGCTTAGTTAGCGGGGGTTGGGATGAGCAGTTCTTC,CASSLVSGGWDEQFF,many,TRBD2,TRBJ2-1,TRBV7-9
TGTGCCAGCTCGCAACGGACTAGCGGGAGCAATGAGCAGTTCTTC,CASSQRTSGSNEQFF,NA,TRBD2,TRBJ2-1,TRBV18
TGCAGTGCCCCAGGGGGCCTTCTTGGGTACGAGCAGTACTTC,CSAPGGLLGYEQYF,many,TRBD1,TRBJ2-7,TRBV20-1
TGTGCCAGCAGCTTAGATGAGAACAGGGGGGAGCCCCAGCATTTT,CASSLDENRGEPQHF,NA,TRBD1,TRBJ1-5,TRBV11-2
TGTGCCAGCAGCAATAGCGGAAGCTCCTACAATGAGCAGTTCTTC,CASSNSGSSYNEQFF,many,NA,TRBJ2-1,TRBV5-5
TGTGCCAGCAGCTTAGGGGCCGGGACAGGGGTCCGAGACACTGAAGCTTTCTTT,CASSLGAGTGVRDTEAFF,few,TRBD1,TRBJ1-1,TRBV11-2
TGTGCCAGCAGCTTAGCGGCGGGAGTCACCGCAGATACGCAGTATTTT,CASSLAAGVTADTQYF,many,TRBD2,TRBJ2-3,TRBV7-9
TGCGCCAGCAGCTTTTCCCCCGGGACCCTCACCGGGGAGCTGTTTTTT,CASSFSPGTLTGELFF,many,NA,TRBJ2-2,TRBV5-1
TGTGCCAGCAGTTCGGGCGTACTAGCCTCCTACGAGCAGTACTTC,CASSSGVLASYEQYF,many,NA,TRBJ2-7,TRBV6-5
TGCAGTGCTAGCCCCTCGGCAAATGAAAAACTGTTTTTT,CSASPSANEKLFF,many,NA,TRBJ1-4,TRBV20-1
TGTGCCAGCTCAGTGACCGGCATTGGGAGCAATCAGCCCCAGCATTTT,CASSVTGIGSNQPQHF,many,NA,TRBJ1-5,TRBV18
TGTGCCAGCAGTGTCGACAGGGCCTACGAGCAGTACTTC,CASSVDRAYEQYF,many,TRBD1,TRBJ2-7,TRBV6-1
TGTGCCAGCAGCTTAGGGGGCGTGAACACTGAAGCTTTCTTT,CASSLGGVNTEAFF,many,NA,TRBJ1-1,TRBV7-9
TGTGCCAGCAGCCCGGGGGTTACCTACGAGCAGTACTTC,CASSPGVTYEQYF,many,NA,TRBJ2-7,TRBV6-5
TGTGCCAGCAGTTTCCACATACCTGCCCCAACTAATGAAAAACTGTTTTTT,CASSFHIPAPTNEKLFF,many,NA,TRBJ1-4,TRBV12-3/TRBV12-4
TGTGCCAGCAGCTTAGCGGGGGGGCCCACGAATGAGCAGTTCTTC,CASSLAGGPTNEQFF,many,NA,TRBJ2-1,TRBV7-9
TGCAGTGTTGGGAGGAGGGAGACCCAGTACTTC,CSVGRRETQYF,many,NA,TRBJ2-5,TRBV20-1
TGTGCCAGCAGTTTGGAGGGGGCGAGGGAGCAGTACTTC,CASSLEGAREQYF,many,NA,TRBJ2-7,TRBV12-3/TRBV12-4
TGTGCCAGCAGTGAGGGGTACGAGCAGTACTTC,CASSEGYEQYF,many,NA,TRBJ2-7,TRBV6-1
TGCAGTGCTGGGGGAGGGACGGGGACTGAAGCTTTCTTT,CSAGGGTGTEAFF,many,NA,TRBJ1-1,TRBV20-1
TGTGCCAGCAGCCCAGGGGTGGATGAGCAGTTCTTC,CASSPGVDEQFF,many,NA,TRBJ2-1,TRBV6-5
TGTGCCAGCAGCTTAGGGGCCTCGTGGGGGAATGAGCAGTTCTTC,CASSLGASWGNEQFF,many,NA,TRBJ2-1,TRBV7-2
TGTGCCATCAGTGGGACTAGCGGGGTGAACACCGGGGAGCTGTTTTTT,CAISGTSGVNTGELFF,many,TRBD2,TRBJ2-2,TRBV10-3
TGTGCCAGCTCACAGGGGGGACCCTCCTACGAGCAGTACTTC,CASSQGGPSYEQYF,many,NA,TRBJ2-7,TRBV18
TGTGCCAGCAGCAGGGGACAGTCGGGCCTTAATGAAAAACTGTTTTTT,CASSRGQSGLNEKLFF,many,TRBD1,TRBJ1-4,TRBV13
TGCGCCAGCAGCACTGGGACCCAGAACACTGAAGCTTTCTTT,CASSTGTQNTEAFF,many,NA,TRBJ1-1,TRBV5-1
TGTGCCACCAGTGATCCCTCGACAGGGAGGCAGTTCTTC,CATSDPSTGRQFF,many,TRBD1,TRBJ2-1,TRBV24-1
TGTGCCAGCTCACCTGTCCCGGGACAGGGGGTTGAGCAGTACTTC,CASSPVPGQGVEQYF,NA,TRBD1,TRBJ2-7,TRBV18
TGTGCCAGCAGCCAAACAATCAGAGAGACCCAGTACTTC,CASSQTIRETQYF,many,NA,TRBJ2-5,TRBV7-9
TGCGCCAGCAGCCAATCGACAGGGGGCGGCTATGGCTACACCTTC,CASSQSTGGGYGYTF,many,TRBD1,TRBJ1-2,TRBV4-1
TGCAGTGCTACTCTCCTGGGAGATACGCAGTATTTT,CSATLLGDTQYF,many,NA,TRBJ2-3,TRBV20-1
TGTGCCAGCAGCTTAAGCGGGAGGGCGATGTATACGCAGTATTTT,CASSLSGRAMYTQYF,many,TRBD2,TRBJ2-3,TRBV7-2
TGTGCCATCAGTGAGTCCATACCCCCATCCCAGTTCTTC,CAISESIPPSQFF,many,NA,TRBJ2-1,TRBV10-3
TGTGCCAGCAGCGCCTTGGGGGGAGGGTACGAGCAGTACTTC,CASSALGGGYEQYF,many,TRBD2,TRBJ2-7,TRBV11-2
TGTGCCAGCAGCGTAGTGGCAAGCTCCTACGAGCAGTACTTC,CASSVVASSYEQYF,many,NA,TRBJ2-7,TRBV9
TGCAGCGTAGCGCGGGGCACCGGGGAGCTGTTTTTT,CSVARGTGELFF,many,NA,TRBJ2-2,TRBV29-1
TGCGCCAGCAGCTTGGATTCGTGGCAGGAACGCTACAATGAGCAGTTCTTC,CASSLDSWQERYNEQFF,many,NA,TRBJ2-1,TRBV5-1
TGTGCCATCAGTGACCACTCCTTGACCTACGAGCAGTACTTC,CAISDHSLTYEQYF,many,NA,TRBJ2-7,TRBV10-3
TGTGCCAGCAGCTTAGGTTGGGGGAATTTAGCCTACGAGCAGTACTTC,CASSLGWGNLAYEQYF,many,NA,TRBJ2-7,TRBV11-2
TGTGCCAGCAGTTCAGAGGGACTAGCGACTTACAATGAGCAGTTCTTC,CASSSEGLATYNEQFF,few,TRBD2,TRBJ2-1,TRBV28
TGTGCCAGCAGTTATGGTCGTTCGTGGATTGAGCAGTTCTTC,CASSYGRSWIEQFF,many,NA,TRBJ2-1,TRBV6-5
TGTGCCACCAAGGACAGGGCCATAGACAATGAGCAGTTCTTC,CATKDRAIDNEQFF,NA,TRBD1,TRBJ2-1,TRBV6-2/TRBV6-3
TGTGCCAGCTCACGACAGGGCTCTGGGGCCAACGTCCTGACTTTC,CASSRQGSGANVLTF,many,TRBD1,TRBJ2-6,TRBV18
TGTGCCAGCAGTTTGGGTTTCAATGAGCAGTTCTTC,CASSLGFNEQFF,NA,NA,TRBJ2-1,TRBV6-6